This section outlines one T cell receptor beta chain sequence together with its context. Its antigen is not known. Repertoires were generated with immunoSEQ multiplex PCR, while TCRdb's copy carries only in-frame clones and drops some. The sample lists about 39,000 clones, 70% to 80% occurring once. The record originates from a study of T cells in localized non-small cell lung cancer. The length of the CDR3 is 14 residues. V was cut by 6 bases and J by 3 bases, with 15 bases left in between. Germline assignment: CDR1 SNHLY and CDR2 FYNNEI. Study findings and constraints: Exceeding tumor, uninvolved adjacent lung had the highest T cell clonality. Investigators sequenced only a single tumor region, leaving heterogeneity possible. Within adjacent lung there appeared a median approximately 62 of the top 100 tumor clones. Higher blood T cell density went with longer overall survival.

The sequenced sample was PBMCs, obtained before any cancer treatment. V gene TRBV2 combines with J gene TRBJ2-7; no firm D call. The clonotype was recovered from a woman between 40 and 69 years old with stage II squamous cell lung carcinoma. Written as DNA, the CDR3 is TGTGCCAGCAGCGATCTCGGGCTCGTCTACGAGCAGTACTTC. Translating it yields CASSDLGLVYEQYF.